These 10 T cell receptor beta chains originate from one sample sequenced in a study of T cells after yellow fever vaccination (dated by TCRdb to about 2019). Library prep was done by 5' RACE. Sequenced on an Illumina HiSeq 2500. Clones were called with MiXCR by TCRdb after fastp trimmed the public reads at Q25, and only in-frame beta chains were retained. A single entry per CDR3 protein holds the most common genes and DNA from its merged rows. In this sample the table shows a few hundred thousand distinct CDR3 sequences, approximately 16% of which occur a single time. 17% of the sample is in the top ten clones. Taken with the paper, the label for treatment or condition translates to: live attenuated yellow fever vaccine strain. The sample was PBMCs, taken 5 to 6 days after the first yellow fever vaccination. Receptor source: a man aged 18 to 30 who received the YFV17D yellow fever vaccine.

This clonotype was seen a handful of times. The gene calls are TRBV5-1 and TRBJ2-7; D not certain. With 6 bases removed from V and 3 bases from J, the gap between germline ends came to 10 bases. CDR1 SGHRS and CDR2 YFSETQ come from the germline V gene. This CDR3 has 12 residues. CDR3 in DNA: TGCGCCAGCACCAAAAAGGGCTACGAGCAGTACGTC. Amino acids: CASTKKGYEQYV.

This clonotype was seen a few times. The DNA for the CDR3 is TGTGCCAGCAGTTACTGGCGGGGCCCCACAGATACGCAGTATTTT. This translates into CASSYWRGPTDTQYF. The gene calls are TRBV6-2 or TRBV6-3 and TRBJ2-3; possibly TRBD2 for D (6 bases). Germline lookup yields CDR1 MNHEY and CDR2 SVGEGT. The CDR3 sequence is 15 residues long. The germline V and J ends were trimmed by 1 base and 2 bases, with 10 bases remaining between them.

For the CDR3, the DNA is TGCGCCAGCAGCCAAGTTGTAGGACTAGCGGGGGAGGATACGCAGTATTTT. Translated, it gives CASSQVVGLAGEDTQYF. This rearrangement joins TRBV4-1 to TRBJ2-3; the match to TRBD2 covers 13 bases. CDR3 size: 17 residues. Germline V CDR1 and CDR2: MGHRA, YSYEKL. Germline trimming cut 1 base from V and 6 bases from J; bases unmatched to any gene: 7.

This clonotype was found a few times. The rearrangement uses TRBV5-1 and TRBJ1-6; D is uncertain. V was shortened by 4 bases and J by 7 bases, with 15 bases between the two germline ends. CDR1 is SGHRS and CDR2 is YFSETQ in the germline V gene. The CDR3 runs to 15 residues. The CDR3 spells CASSPVGSSNSPLHF. The CDR3 DNA reads TGCGCCAGCAGCCCAGTAGGGTCCTCAAATTCACCCCTCCACTTT. Full variable domain (remainder filled in from reference TRBV5-1 and TRBJ1-6): KAGVTQTPRYLIKTRGQQVTLSCSPISGHRSVSWYQQTPGQGLQFLFEYFSETQRNKGNFPGRFSGRQFSNSRSEMNVSTLELGDSALYLCASSPVGSSNSPLHFGNGTRLTVT.

CDR3 protein: CASSFSSSGGHDTQYF. DNA of the CDR3: TGTGCCAGCAGTTTCTCGTCTAGCGGGGGCCATGATACGCAGTATTTT. This chain links TRBV12-3 or TRBV12-4 with TRBJ2-3; TRBD2 matches at 10 bases. The CDR3 covers 16 residues. With V trimmed by 3 bases and J by 6 bases, 9 bases remained unmatched.

This chain joins TRBV10-3 and TRBJ2-2; the match to TRBD1 covers 9 bases. Germline V lookup: CDR1 ENHRY, CDR2 SYGVKD. Trimming took 11 bases from V and 4 from J; bases not matched to a gene: 17. This CDR3 spans 17 amino acids. This CDR3 is CAPRDREEKSATGELFF. In DNA, the CDR3 is TGTGCCCCACGGGACAGGGAGGAGAAAAGTGCCACCGGGGAGCTGTTTTTT.

This clonotype appeared a few times. The chain is built from TRBV7-2 and TRBJ2-7, with D unclear. Germline CDR1 and CDR2: SGHTA and FQGNSA. The V end lost 0 bases, the J end lost 0 bases, and 3 bases lay between the germline ends. This CDR3 is 13 amino acids long. Written as DNA, the CDR3 is TGTGCCAGCAGCTTAGCGAACTCCTACGAGCAGTACTTC. It encodes CASSLANSYEQYF.

There are a few counts of this clonotype. V and J are TRBV5-1 and TRBJ2-5; a possible D gene is TRBD1 (6 bases). V was clipped by 3 bases and J by 5 bases, with 17 bases between them. CDR3 length equals 15 residues. Germline-derived CDR1 and CDR2 are SGHRS and YFSETQ. The CDR3 protein is CASSWTGHPGETQYF. The CDR3 DNA follows: TGCGCCAGCAGCTGGACGGGACACCCCGGGGAGACCCAGTACTTC.

This clonotype was recorded at least ten times. The chain uses TRBV5-1 and TRBJ2-1, with D perhaps TRBD1 (5 bases). The germline V gene has CDR1 SGHRS and CDR2 YFSETQ. The ends were cut back, 3 bases at V and 10 bases at J, with 17 bases in the middle. The CDR3 covers 14 residues. The CDR3 protein is CASSSPIGATEQFF. The CDR3 DNA follows: TGCGCCAGCAGCTCTCCCATTGGGGCTACCGAGCAGTTCTTC.

The chain is built from TRBV18 and TRBJ1-2; TRBD1 matches 7 bases. With 3 bases clipped from V and 4 bases from J, the junction kept 8 bases outside the gene matches. There are 15 residues in the CDR3. CDR1 is KGHSH, CDR2 LQKENI, per germline. The chain's CDR3 is CASSPSRQGGYGYTF. In DNA form, the CDR3 reads TGTGCCAGCTCACCTTCTCGACAGGGAGGCTATGGCTACACCTTC.